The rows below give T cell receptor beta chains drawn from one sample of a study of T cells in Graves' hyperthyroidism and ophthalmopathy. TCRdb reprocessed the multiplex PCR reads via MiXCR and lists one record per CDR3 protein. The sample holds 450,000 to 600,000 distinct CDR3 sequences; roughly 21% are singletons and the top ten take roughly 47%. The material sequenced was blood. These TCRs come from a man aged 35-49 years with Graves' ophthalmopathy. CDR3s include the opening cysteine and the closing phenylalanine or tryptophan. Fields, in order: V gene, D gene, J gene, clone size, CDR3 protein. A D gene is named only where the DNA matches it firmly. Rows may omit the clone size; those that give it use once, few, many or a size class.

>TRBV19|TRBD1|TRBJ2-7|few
CASSRTHRDRGHYEQYF
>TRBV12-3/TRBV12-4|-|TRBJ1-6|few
CASSFRKGNSPLHF
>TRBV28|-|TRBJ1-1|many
CASFLGRGNTEAFF
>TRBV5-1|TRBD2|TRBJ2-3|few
CASSSLTSGRFDTQYF
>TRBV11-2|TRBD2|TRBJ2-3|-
CASSGAGGTSGRPTDTQYF
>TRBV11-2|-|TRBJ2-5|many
CASSGGYQETQYF
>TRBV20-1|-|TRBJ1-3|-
CSAGSDSSYSGNTIYF
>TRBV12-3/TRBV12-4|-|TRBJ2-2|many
CASRDGLLAGELFF
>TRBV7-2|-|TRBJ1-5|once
CASSLDDFSNQPQHF
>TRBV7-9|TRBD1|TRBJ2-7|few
CASSPRGGSDEQYF
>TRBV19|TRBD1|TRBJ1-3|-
CASKAGQGSGNTIYF
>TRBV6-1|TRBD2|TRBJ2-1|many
CATSTSGLLNEQFF
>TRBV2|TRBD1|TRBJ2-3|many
CASRSQGATDTQYF
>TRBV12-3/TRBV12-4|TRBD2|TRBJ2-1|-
CASSKKRTSGSYNEQFF
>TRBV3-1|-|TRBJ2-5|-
CASGQDPAPGVEETQYF
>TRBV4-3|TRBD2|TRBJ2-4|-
CASSQEPGLAGLGDIQYF
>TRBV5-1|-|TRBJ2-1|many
CASRTEGERTYNEQFF
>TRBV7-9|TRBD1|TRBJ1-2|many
CASSSLGDRVRGYTF
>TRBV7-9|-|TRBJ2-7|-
CASSLGDNVYEQYF
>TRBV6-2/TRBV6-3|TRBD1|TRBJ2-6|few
CASIIGGQGTSGANVLTF
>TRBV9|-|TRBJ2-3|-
CASEGLGGDTQYF
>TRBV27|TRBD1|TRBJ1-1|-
CASSSRTGWNTEAFF
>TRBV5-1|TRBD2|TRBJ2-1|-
CASSLGGGVINEQFF
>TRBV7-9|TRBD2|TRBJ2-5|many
CASLPSGQETQYF
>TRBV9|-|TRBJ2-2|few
CASSVEGGGGFGTGELFF
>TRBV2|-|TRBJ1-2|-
CASNEVGSYGYTF
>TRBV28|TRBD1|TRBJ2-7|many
CASTRQGVNEQYF
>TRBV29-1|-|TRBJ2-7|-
CSVEGVVGEQYF
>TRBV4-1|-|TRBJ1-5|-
CASSQARFSDQPQHF
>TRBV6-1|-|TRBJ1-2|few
CASVDYGYTF
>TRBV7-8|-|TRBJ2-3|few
CASSSEYGGFTDTQYF
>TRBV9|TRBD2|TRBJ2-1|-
CASSGTSGSVVEQFF
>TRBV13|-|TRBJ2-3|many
CASSLGAGRKDTQYF
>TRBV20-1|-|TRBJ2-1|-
CSASIRNEQFF
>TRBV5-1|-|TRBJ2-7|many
CASSLAAGTGEQYF
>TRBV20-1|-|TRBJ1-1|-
CSVNRDLTGAFF
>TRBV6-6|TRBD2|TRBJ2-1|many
CASSYSNPGSGSSYNEQFF
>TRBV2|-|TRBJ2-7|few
CATLMVGSYEQYF
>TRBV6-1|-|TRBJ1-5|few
CASRHAVWPQHF
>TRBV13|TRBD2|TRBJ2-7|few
CASSGRDEGLGYEQYF
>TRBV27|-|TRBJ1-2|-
CASSLTGFDYGYTF
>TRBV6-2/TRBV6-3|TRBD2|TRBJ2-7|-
CASSYSVGLAGPPYEQYF
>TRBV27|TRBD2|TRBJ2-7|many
CASSFAVTSSYEQYF
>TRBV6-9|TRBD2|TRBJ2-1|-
CASSFSPTSGPYNEQFF
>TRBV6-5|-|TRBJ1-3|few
CASSYSRRGPFSGNTIYF
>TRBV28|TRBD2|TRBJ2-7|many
CAAAPAGNYEQYF
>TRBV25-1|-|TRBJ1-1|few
CASSDYVLRSSGNTEAFF
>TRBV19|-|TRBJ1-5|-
CASSMREGQPQHF
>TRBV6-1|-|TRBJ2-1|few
CASREVAVSSYNEQFF
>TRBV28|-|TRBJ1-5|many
CAISDGYYSNQPQHF
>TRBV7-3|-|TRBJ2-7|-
CASSLTGIMNHEQYF
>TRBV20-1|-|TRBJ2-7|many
CSARRYEQYF
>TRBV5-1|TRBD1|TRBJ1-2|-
CASRQGAPNYGYTF
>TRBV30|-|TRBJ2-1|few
CASGHGGTYNEQFF
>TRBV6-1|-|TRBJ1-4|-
CASSPFEKLFF
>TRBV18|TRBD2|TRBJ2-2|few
CASSLLRAGSNTGELFF
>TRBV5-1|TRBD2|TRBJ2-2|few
CASSQTSGATGELFF